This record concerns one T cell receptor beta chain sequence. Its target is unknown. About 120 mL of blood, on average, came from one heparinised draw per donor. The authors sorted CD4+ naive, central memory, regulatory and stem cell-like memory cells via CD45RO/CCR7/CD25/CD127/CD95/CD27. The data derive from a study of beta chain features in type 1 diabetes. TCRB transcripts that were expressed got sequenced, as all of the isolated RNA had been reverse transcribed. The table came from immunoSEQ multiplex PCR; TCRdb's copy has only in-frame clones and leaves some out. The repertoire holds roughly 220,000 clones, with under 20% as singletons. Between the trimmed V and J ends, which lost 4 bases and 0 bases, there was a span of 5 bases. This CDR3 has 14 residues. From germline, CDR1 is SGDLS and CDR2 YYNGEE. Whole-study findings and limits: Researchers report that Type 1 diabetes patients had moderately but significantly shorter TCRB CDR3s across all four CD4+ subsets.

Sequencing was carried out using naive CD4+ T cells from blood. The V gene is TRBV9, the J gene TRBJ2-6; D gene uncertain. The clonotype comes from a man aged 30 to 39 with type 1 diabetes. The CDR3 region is CASSRSSGANVLTF. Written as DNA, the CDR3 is TGTGCCAGCAGCAGGAGCTCTGGGGCCAACGTCCTGACTTTC.